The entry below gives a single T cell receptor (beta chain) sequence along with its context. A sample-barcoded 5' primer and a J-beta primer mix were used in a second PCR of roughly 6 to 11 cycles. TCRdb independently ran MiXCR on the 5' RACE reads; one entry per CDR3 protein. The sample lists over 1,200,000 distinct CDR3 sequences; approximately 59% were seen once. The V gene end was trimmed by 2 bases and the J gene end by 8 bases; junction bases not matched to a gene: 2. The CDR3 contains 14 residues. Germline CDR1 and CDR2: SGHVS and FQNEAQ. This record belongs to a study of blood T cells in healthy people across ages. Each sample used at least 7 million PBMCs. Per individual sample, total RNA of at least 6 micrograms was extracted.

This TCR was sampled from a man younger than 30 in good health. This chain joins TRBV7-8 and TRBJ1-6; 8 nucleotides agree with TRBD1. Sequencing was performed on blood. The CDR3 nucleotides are TGTGCCAGCAGCTTACAGGGGGCGGATTCACCCCTCCACTTT. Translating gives CASSLQGADSPLHF.